This is a list of T cell receptor beta chains from one sample in a study of blood T cell repertoires in COVID-19. The protocol was immunoSEQ multiplex PCR, while the TCRdb copy is restricted to in-frame clones and leaves out a portion. Here the sample spans around 99,000 clones, more than 65% being singletons. What was sequenced was peripheral blood. The receptors come from a woman at least 80 years old with active or convalescent COVID-19. The CDR3 runs from the conserved cysteine through the conserved F or W. D genes are given only for firm matches. Clone size appears in some rows only: once, few, many, or a class for an expanded clone.

-,TRBV27,-,TRBJ1-1,CASNPRAGSTEAFF,TGTGCCAGCAATCCCCGCGCGGGGAGCACTGAAGCTTTCTTT
-,TRBV6-5,-,TRBJ1-4,CASSYSGGNEKLFF,TGTGCCAGCAGTTACTCAGGGGGTAATGAAAAACTGTTTTTT
TRBD2,TRBV11-2,-,TRBJ2-2,CASSRRLAGEVVVPGELFF,TGTGCCAGCAGCCGAAGACTAGCGGGAGAGGTGGTCGTACCCGGGGAGCTGTTTTTT
-,TRBV9,-,TRBJ1-1,CASSPPRGRMNTEAFF,TGTGCCAGCAGCCCCCCCCGAGGTAGGATGAACACTGAAGCTTTCTTT
-,TRBV19,-,TRBJ2-5,CASSPDGPGETQYF,TGTGCCAGTAGTCCGGACGGGCCGGGGGAGACCCAGTACTTC
TRBD2,TRBV19,once,TRBJ2-3,CASSFARLAGWHTQYF,TGTGCCAGTAGTTTCGCCCGACTAGCGGGATGGCATACGCAGTATTTT
TRBD1,TRBV29-1,-,TRBJ1-2,CSADRGRPYGYTF,TGCAGCGCGGACAGGGGTCGTCCCTATGGCTACACCTTC
TRBD2,TRBV7-2,once,TRBJ2-1,CASSFRGRAGNEQFF,TGTGCCAGCAGCTTCCGGGGGAGGGCGGGAAATGAGCAGTTCTTC
TRBD2,TRBV4-2,-,TRBJ2-7,CASSQVAGGRANEQYF,TGTGCCAGCAGCCAAGTAGCGGGAGGCCGTGCGAACGAGCAGTACTTC
-,TRBV6-2/TRBV6-3,-,TRBJ1-5,CASSILWGERQPQHF,TGTGCCAGCAGCATCCTGTGGGGGGAAAGGCAGCCCCAGCATTTT
TRBD2,TRBV5-1,-,TRBJ2-1,CASSSVTSFSNEQFF,TGTGCCAGCAGCTCGGTGACTAGCTTTAGCAATGAGCAGTTCTTC
TRBD2,TRBV27,-,TRBJ2-7,CASSSQREAYEQYF,TGTGCCAGCAGTTCCCAGCGGGAAGCCTACGAGCAGTACTTC
TRBD2,TRBV7-3,-,TRBJ2-1,CASSRAGTRGYNEQFF,TGTGCCAGCAGCCGAGCCGGGACTAGGGGTTACAATGAGCAGTTCTTC
TRBD1,TRBV29-1,-,TRBJ2-3,CSVLGPDRGTDTQYF,TGCAGCGTCTTAGGCCCCGACAGGGGCACAGATACGCAGTATTTT
TRBD2,TRBV6-2/TRBV6-3,-,TRBJ2-1,CASSYSLADIYFPYNEQFF,TGTGCCAGCAGTTACTCCCTAGCGGACATTTACTTCCCCTACAATGAGCAGTTCTTC
-,TRBV5-1,-,TRBJ1-1,CASSLDPGRNTEAFF,TGTGCCAGCAGCTTGGATCCGGGAAGGAACACTGAAGCTTTCTTT
TRBD2,TRBV19,few,TRBJ2-7,CASRPSGSYEQYF,TGTGCCAGTAGGCCTAGCGGGAGCTACGAGCAGTACTTC
TRBD1,TRBV5-8,-,TRBJ1-2,CASSLAGQLDKGYTF,TGTGCCAGCAGCTTGGCGGGACAGCTGGATAAGGGCTACACCTTC
-,TRBV27,-,TRBJ2-2,CASSSRYTGELFF,TGTGCCAGCAGTTCCAGGTACACCGGGGAGCTGTTTTTT
TRBD2,TRBV5-1,-,TRBJ2-7,CASSLERDGENEQYF,TGCGCCAGCAGCTTGGAGCGGGACGGGGAGAACGAGCAGTACTTC
-,TRBV19,-,TRBJ2-6,CASSHMTGSGANVLTF,TGTGCCAGTAGTCACATGACGGGCTCTGGGGCCAACGTCCTGACTTTC
-,TRBV7-9,-,TRBJ2-3,CASSFGGVKPDTQYF,TGTGCCAGCAGCTTCGGCGGGGTGAAACCAGATACGCAGTATTTT
TRBD2,TRBV7-3,-,TRBJ2-3,CASSLAGGSTDTQYF,TGTGCCAGCAGCTTAGCGGGAGGGAGCACAGATACGCAGTATTTT
TRBD1,TRBV4-2,many,TRBJ2-3,CASSKDRAGGTDTQYF,TGTGCCAGCAGCAAAGACAGGGCAGGAGGCACAGATACGCAGTATTTT
-,TRBV18,many,TRBJ1-4,CASSIKQWEKLFF,TGTGCCAGCTCAATAAAACAGTGGGAAAAACTGTTTTTT
-,TRBV6-5,-,TRBJ2-3,CASGRELLDTQYF,TGTGCCAGCGGCCGGGAGCTCCTAGATACGCAGTATTTT
TRBD1,TRBV18,-,TRBJ1-2,CASSPGQGLSGYTF,TGTGCCAGCTCACCAGGACAGGGGTTATCTGGCTACACCTTC
TRBD1,TRBV29-1,once,TRBJ1-2,CSVGTGPNYGYTF,TGCAGCGTTGGGACAGGCCCAAACTATGGCTACACCTTC
-,TRBV7-3,-,TRBJ2-5,CASSAAGTQETQYF,TGTGCCAGCAGCGCGGCGGGGACCCAAGAGACCCAGTACTTC
-,TRBV27,-,TRBJ2-7,CASSFPPWGEYF,TGTGCCAGCAGTTTCCCCCCCTGGGGCGAGTACTTC
-,TRBV7-2,-,TRBJ1-5,CASSSQGAGNQPQHF,TGTGCCAGCAGCTCACAGGGAGCCGGGAATCAGCCCCAGCATTTT
TRBD1,TRBV2,-,TRBJ1-2,CASSLGGKGNYGYTF,TGTGCCAGCAGTTTAGGGGGCAAAGGGAACTATGGCTACACCTTC
-,TRBV28,-,TRBJ1-5,CASHSLGARNQPQHF,TGTGCCAGCCATAGTCTGGGGGCAAGGAATCAGCCCCAGCATTTT
TRBD2,TRBV6-2/TRBV6-3,-,TRBJ2-3,CASSGRLAGLYF,TGTGCCAGCAGTGGGAGACTAGCGGGATTGTATTTT
-,TRBV27,-,TRBJ1-5,CASSPRRGAGQPQHF,TGTGCCAGCAGTCCTCGGCGGGGCGCGGGTCAGCCCCAGCATTTT
TRBD1,TRBV6-5,-,TRBJ1-5,CASSPDRDNQPQHF,TGTGCCAGCAGCCCGGACAGGGACAATCAGCCCCAGCATTTT
-,TRBV19,once,TRBJ1-1,CASSGRGLRNTEAFF,TGTGCCAGTAGTGGAAGGGGACTTAGGAACACTGAAGCTTTCTTT
TRBD1,TRBV11-2,-,TRBJ1-3,CASSWAGGSGNTIYF,TGTGCCAGCAGCTGGGCAGGGGGCTCTGGAAACACCATATATTTT
-,TRBV7-2,-,TRBJ1-1,CASSFGTNTEAFF,TGTGCCAGCAGCTTTGGGACTAACACTGAAGCTTTCTTT
TRBD2,TRBV6-1,once,TRBJ2-3,CASSELTSVSTDTQYF,TGTGCCAGCAGTGAATTGACTAGCGTGAGCACAGATACGCAGTATTTT
TRBD2,TRBV5-4,-,TRBJ2-1,CASTLSGSTYNEQFF,TGTGCCAGCACCCTTAGCGGGAGTACCTACAATGAGCAGTTCTTC
-,TRBV7-9,once,TRBJ2-6,CASSLGQPGANVLTF,TGTGCCAGCAGCTTAGGACAGCCCGGGGCCAACGTCCTGACTTTC
-,TRBV19,-,TRBJ2-7,CASSQGKGRSSYEQYF,TGTGCCAGTAGTCAGGGTAAGGGTCGGAGCTCCTACGAGCAGTACTTC
-,TRBV6-5,-,TRBJ2-1,CASSQGSEQFF,TGTGCCAGCAGTCAGGGATCTGAGCAGTTCTTC
-,TRBV6-5,few,TRBJ2-5,CASSYSYSQETQYF,TGTGCCAGCAGTTACTCGTATAGCCAAGAGACCCAGTACTTC
-,TRBV11-1,-,TRBJ2-2,CASSQRRANTGELFF,TGTGCCAGCAGCCAACGGAGAGCGAACACCGGGGAGCTGTTTTTT
-,TRBV29-1,-,TRBJ2-1,CSVNRDGNEQFF,TGCAGCGTTAACAGGGATGGGAATGAGCAGTTCTTC
-,TRBV7-6,once,TRBJ1-6,CASSSYRALGSPLHF,TGTGCCAGCAGCTCCTACAGGGCATTGGGTTCACCCCTCCACTTT
-,TRBV5-5,-,TRBJ2-3,CASSPVDTRTDTQYF,TGTGCCAGCAGCCCGGTGGACACTCGCACAGATACGCAGTATTTT
-,TRBV23-1,-,TRBJ1-6,CASSPRDSEIPLHF,TGCGCCAGCTCCCCCCGGGACTCCGAAATTCCCCTCCACTTT
-,TRBV9,once,TRBJ2-5,CASSVEGGDYQETQYF,TGTGCCAGCAGCGTAGAGGGGGGGGATTACCAAGAGACCCAGTACTTC